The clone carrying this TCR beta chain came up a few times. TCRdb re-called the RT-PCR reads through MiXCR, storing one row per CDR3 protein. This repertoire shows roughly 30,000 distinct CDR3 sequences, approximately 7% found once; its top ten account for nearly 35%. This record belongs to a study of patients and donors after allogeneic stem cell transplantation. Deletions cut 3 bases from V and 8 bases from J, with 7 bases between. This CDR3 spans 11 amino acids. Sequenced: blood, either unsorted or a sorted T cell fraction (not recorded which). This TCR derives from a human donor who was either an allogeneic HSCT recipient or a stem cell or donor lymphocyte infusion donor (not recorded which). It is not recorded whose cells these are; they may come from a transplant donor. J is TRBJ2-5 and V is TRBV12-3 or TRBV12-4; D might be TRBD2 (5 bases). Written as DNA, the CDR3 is TGTGCCAGCAGTTTTCGGGGTACCCAGTACTTC. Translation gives CASSFRGTQYF.